This T cell receptor (beta chain) was captured by sequencing in a study of T cells in Graves' hyperthyroidism and ophthalmopathy. Newly diagnosed hyperthyroidism patients aged 18 to 65 years had disease lasting under 2 months. With respect to this clonotype: Its antigen is unidentified.

V lost 2 bases and J lost 1; bases outside the gene matches: 2. This CDR3 comprises 15 residues. The germline CDR1 and CDR2 sequences are LGHNA and YSLEER. Amplification yielded TCR beta CDR3 regions, with RNA transcripts as the source. The study used the HTBI primer set for a first-round RT-PCR of the TCR CDR3. Via MiXCR, TCRdb re-called the multiplex PCR reads, giving one row per CDR3 protein. Among about 290,000 distinct CDR3 sequences, about an eighth were seen once, and the ten largest hold 6% to 8%. Study results and limitations: Model output signaled ophthalmopathy a median around 6.9 months ahead of onset. Most thyroid clonotypes that were expanded above 0.001 also turned up in blood.

This receptor was taken from a woman under 40 with Graves' hyperthyroidism that later progressed to Graves' ophthalmopathy. The chain is built from TRBV4-3 and TRBJ2-5; 9 bases are a match to TRBD2. Sample: blood. The CDR3 nucleotides are TGCGCCAGCAGCCAAACTAGCGGGTTCCAAGAGACCCAGTACTTC. Translated, it gives CASSQTSGFQETQYF.